These T cell receptor beta chains were read from a single sample in a study of CD8 T cells in ankylosing spondylitis. MiXCR, run by TCRdb on the 5' RACE reads, gives a single entry per CDR3 protein. The sample lists 200,000 to 250,000 distinct CDR3 sequences, around 20% occurring once. Sequencing input: blood, either unsorted or a sorted T cell fraction (not recorded which). These receptors were collected from a male donor with ankylosing spondylitis. The CDR3 runs from the conserved cysteine through the conserved F or W. The D gene is left open where the match is weak. Expanded clones get a size class; other rows say once, few or many, or leave the size out.

v_call	j_call	d_call	clone_size	cdr3_nt	cdr3_aa
TRBV12-5	TRBJ2-1	-	-	TGTGCTAGTGGTTTAGAGAGCGGTGAGCAGTTCTTC	CASGLESGEQFF
TRBV19	TRBJ1-1	-	-	TGTGCCAGTAGTATATTTGGGGTGAACACTGAAGCTTTCTTT	CASSIFGVNTEAFF
TRBV10-3	TRBJ2-1	TRBD2	many	TGTGCCATCCCAGGGCAGCGGGAGCCCACACAGAACAATGAGCAGTTCTTC	CAIPGQREPTQNNEQFF
TRBV27	TRBJ1-2	-	-	TGTGCCAGCAGTTTATCAGGGGACTATGGCTACACCTTC	CASSLSGDYGYTF
TRBV6-5	TRBJ2-2	-	-	TGTGCCAGCAGTTACGAAACAGGGTCCGGGGAGCTGTTTTTT	CASSYETGSGELFF
TRBV6-5	TRBJ2-1	-	-	TGTGCCAGCAGTTACGCGGGACTCCTCGATGAGCAGTTCTTC	CASSYAGLLDEQFF
TRBV12-3/TRBV12-4	TRBJ2-1	TRBD2	-	TGTGCCAGCAGTTTAGGCGGGCTAGCGGGCCCAAGCTCCTACAATGAGCAGTTCTTC	CASSLGGLAGPSSYNEQFF
TRBV7-9	TRBJ1-4	-	few	TGTGCCAGCAGCCAACGGGACACCAGTGAAAAACTGTTTTTT	CASSQRDTSEKLFF
TRBV28	TRBJ2-7	-	many	TGTGCCAGCAGTTACCCCCCCTCGACCCGCTCCTACGAGCAGTACTTC	CASSYPPSTRSYEQYF
TRBV12-3/TRBV12-4	TRBJ2-1	-	many	TGTGCCAGCAGTTTCGGGGGCTACAATGAGCAGTTCTTC	CASSFGGYNEQFF
TRBV20-1	TRBJ2-7	TRBD2	-	TGCAGTGCTAGGACTAGCGGGGGGGCCCTAGGCGAGCAGTACTTC	CSARTSGGALGEQYF
TRBV12-3/TRBV12-4	TRBJ1-1	-	few	TGTGCCAGCAGTTTATTGGGTGAAGCTTTCTTT	CASSLLGEAFF
TRBV7-9	TRBJ1-1	TRBD1	few	TGTGTCGCGGCTTTAGGACAGGGTTCATTAACTGAAGCTTTCTTT	CVAALGQGSLTEAFF
TRBV7-2	TRBJ2-7	TRBD2	few	TGTGCCAGCAGCTTTGGACTAGCGGTAACCTACGAGCAGTACTTC	CASSFGLAVTYEQYF
TRBV12-3/TRBV12-4	TRBJ2-7	-	-	TGTGCCAGCGGGTTGACTCCTACCGAGCAGTACTTC	CASGLTPTEQYF
TRBV12-3/TRBV12-4	TRBJ2-1	TRBD2	many	TGTGCCAGCAGGGAGACTAGCCATGAGCAGTTCTTC	CASRETSHEQFF
TRBV12-3/TRBV12-4	TRBJ1-2	-	many	TGTGCCAGCAGTCCACAAGGGAAGGGCTACACCTTC	CASSPQGKGYTF
TRBV20-1	TRBJ1-1	-	few	TGCAGTGCTCTCGGGACATACGACACTGAAGCTTTCTTT	CSALGTYDTEAFF
TRBV29-1	TRBJ2-1	TRBD2	few	TGCAGCGTCCCGAGGGCGGGAGGCTCCTACAATGAGCAGTTCTTC	CSVPRAGGSYNEQFF
TRBV4-1	TRBJ2-5	-	few	TGCGCCAGCAGCCAAGATCCGACCAGGGGTTTGTCGGAGACCCAGTACTTC	CASSQDPTRGLSETQYF
TRBV20-1	TRBJ2-7	-	many	TGCAGTGCTAGTACGAGGAGCGGAGGATCCTACGAGCAGTACTTC	CSASTRSGGSYEQYF
TRBV20-1	TRBJ2-3	-	-	TGCAGTGCTAGAGACCCATTTAGCACAGATACGCAGTATTTT	CSARDPFSTDTQYF
TRBV5-1	TRBJ2-3	TRBD2	few	TGCGCCAGCAGCGTGGGACTAGCGGTGACAGATACGCAGTATTTT	CASSVGLAVTDTQYF
TRBV18	TRBJ2-1	TRBD2	few	TGTGCCAGCTCCGAAACCCTAGCGGGGCTTTACAATGAGCAGTTCTTC	CASSETLAGLYNEQFF
TRBV20-1	TRBJ2-2	-	-	TGCAGTGCTCCCTTCAGCAGCCTAAACGGTGACACCGGGGAGCTGTTTTTT	CSAPFSSLNGDTGELFF
TRBV29-1	TRBJ2-1	TRBD2	many	TGCAGCGTTGAAGGTCTAGCGGGTGAGCAGTTCTTC	CSVEGLAGEQFF
TRBV10-3	TRBJ2-5	TRBD1	-	TGTGCCATCAGTGACCCGGGACAGCCGTACCAAGAGACCCAGTACTTC	CAISDPGQPYQETQYF
TRBV2	TRBJ2-7	TRBD1	-	TGTGCCAGCAGCGCCTGGGACAGCGACTACGAGCAGTACTTC	CASSAWDSDYEQYF
TRBV12-3/TRBV12-4	TRBJ1-5	-	many	TGTGCCAGCAGTTTAAAGGCAGTTTGGGATCAGCCCCAGCATTTT	CASSLKAVWDQPQHF
TRBV15	TRBJ2-5	TRBD2	few	TGTGCCACCAGCAGCGGAAAGCGGGGACCGGCAGAGACCCAGTACTTC	CATSSGKRGPAETQYF
TRBV29-1	TRBJ2-1	-	few	TGCAGCGTTGAAGGCTGGAGCTCCTACAATGAGCAGTTCTTC	CSVEGWSSYNEQFF
TRBV12-3/TRBV12-4	TRBJ1-1	TRBD1	few	TGTGCCAGCAGTCAGACAGGGGGATGGAACACTGAAGCTTTCTTT	CASSQTGGWNTEAFF
TRBV20-1	TRBJ1-2	-	-	TGCAGTGCTAGAGCCACAGGCAACTATGGCTACACCTTC	CSARATGNYGYTF
TRBV4-3	TRBJ2-2	-	few	TGCGCCAGCAGCCAAGATATCGGGGATACCGGGGAGCTGTTTTTT	CASSQDIGDTGELFF
TRBV28	TRBJ2-2	-	-	TGTGCCAGCAGTTTATGGTCAGGACCGAACACCGGGGAGCTGTTTTTT	CASSLWSGPNTGELFF
TRBV7-6	TRBJ2-1	TRBD2	-	TGTGCCAGCAGCTCCCTAGGGACTAGCGGGAGTGGCAATGAGCAGTTCTTC	CASSSLGTSGSGNEQFF
TRBV4-2	TRBJ2-1	-	many	TGTGCCAGCAGCCCGACTCCTTATGTGGGAGGCGCGGGTGAGCAGTTCTTC	CASSPTPYVGGAGEQFF
TRBV5-6	TRBJ2-1	-	few	TGTGCCAGCAGCTCCGGGGGCGGACTTAGCTCCTACAATGAGCAGTTCTTC	CASSSGGGLSSYNEQFF
TRBV27	TRBJ2-7	TRBD2	-	TGTGCCAGCAGTCGACTAGCGGATTACGAGCAGTACTTC	CASSRLADYEQYF
TRBV30	TRBJ2-2	-	-	TGTGCCTGGAGTTATTACCTGAACGCCGGGGAGCTGTTTTTT	CAWSYYLNAGELFF
TRBV20-1	TRBJ2-5	-	-	TGCAGTGCTAGGGTGAGGGGCAGATCAGACCAAGAGACCCAGTACTTC	CSARVRGRSDQETQYF
TRBV28	TRBJ1-2	-	few	TGTGCCAGCAGACAAACAGGGCTCGGCTATGGCTACACCTTC	CASRQTGLGYGYTF
TRBV9	TRBJ2-7	TRBD2	-	TGTGCCAGCAGCCCCTGGGGGGGAATCGGATACGAGCAGTACTTC	CASSPWGGIGYEQYF
TRBV6-5	TRBJ2-1	TRBD2	-	TGTGCCAGCAGTTATTCCATTAGCGGGGGGCTCTACAATGAGCAGTTCTTC	CASSYSISGGLYNEQFF
TRBV5-1	TRBJ1-1	-	many	TGCGCCAGCAGCTTGCCGGTGGGGAACACTGAAGCTTTCTTT	CASSLPVGNTEAFF